This TCR beta chain was captured in a study of blood T cell repertoires in COVID-19. Study details: Spain, Italy and the United States supplied samples that represented acute and convalescent COVID-19. Sample material is recorded as cDNA or gDNA derived from T cells, B-cell-depleted T cells, or PBMCs.

The CDR3 sequence is 16 residues long. Per the germline V gene, CDR1 is SGHAT and CDR2 is FQNNGV. V trimming: 3 bases; J trimming: 0 bases; junction bases outside the gene matches: 3. In the study's own analysis: How many nucleated cells were present was estimated from reference gene primer amplification. Assay used: immunoSEQ multiplex PCR; TCRdb lists only in-frame clones, some missing. V, J and clone size are taken as reported in that table, and D and trimming were inferred from the DNA itself. The sample has roughly 250,000 clones, less than 85% seen once; the top ten hold 4.9%. Sample: peripheral blood. The source of this sequence is a woman aged 80 or older with active or convalescent COVID-19. V usage is TRBV11-2 and J usage is TRBJ1-3; 9 bases are shared with TRBD1. The CDR3 DNA follows: TGTGCCAGCAGCTTGACAGGGGGGATCTCTGGAAACACCATATATTTT. This gives the protein CASSLTGGISGNTIYF.